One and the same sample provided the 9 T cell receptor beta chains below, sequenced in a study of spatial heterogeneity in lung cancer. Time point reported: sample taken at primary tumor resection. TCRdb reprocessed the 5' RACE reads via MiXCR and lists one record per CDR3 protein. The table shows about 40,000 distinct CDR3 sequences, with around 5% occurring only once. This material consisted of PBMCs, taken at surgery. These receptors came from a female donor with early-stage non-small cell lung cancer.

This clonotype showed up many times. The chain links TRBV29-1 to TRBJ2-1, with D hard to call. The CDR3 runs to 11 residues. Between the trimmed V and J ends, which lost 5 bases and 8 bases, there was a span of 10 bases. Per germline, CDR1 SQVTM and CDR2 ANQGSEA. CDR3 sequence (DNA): TGCAGCGTTAAAGGGTCGGATGAGCAGTTCTTC. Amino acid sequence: CSVKGSDEQFF.

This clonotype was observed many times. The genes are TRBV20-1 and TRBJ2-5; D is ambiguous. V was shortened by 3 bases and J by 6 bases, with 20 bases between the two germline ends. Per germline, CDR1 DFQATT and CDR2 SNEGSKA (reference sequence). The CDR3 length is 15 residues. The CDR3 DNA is TGCAGTGCTAGTCCTGGAGACACGGGCAAAAAGACCCAGTACTTC. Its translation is CSASPGDTGKKTQYF.

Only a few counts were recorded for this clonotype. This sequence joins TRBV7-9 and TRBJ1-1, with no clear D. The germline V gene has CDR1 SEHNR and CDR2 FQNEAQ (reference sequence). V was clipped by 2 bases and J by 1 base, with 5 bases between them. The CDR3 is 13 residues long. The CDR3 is CASSLPPNTEAFF. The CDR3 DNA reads TGTGCCAGCAGCTTACCCCCGAACACTGAAGCTTTCTTT. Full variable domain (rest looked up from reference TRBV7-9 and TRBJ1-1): DTGVSQNPRHKITKRGQNVTFRCDPISEHNRLYWYRQTLGQGPEFLTYFQNEAQLEKSRLLSDRFSAERPKGSFSTLEIQRTEQGDSAMYLCASSLPPNTEAFFGQGTRLTVV.

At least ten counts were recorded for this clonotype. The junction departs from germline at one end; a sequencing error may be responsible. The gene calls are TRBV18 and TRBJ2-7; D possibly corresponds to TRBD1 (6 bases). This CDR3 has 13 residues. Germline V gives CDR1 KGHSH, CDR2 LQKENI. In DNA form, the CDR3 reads TGTGCCAGCTCACCGGGGGCCTCCAACGAGCAGTACTTC. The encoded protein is CASSPGASNEQYF. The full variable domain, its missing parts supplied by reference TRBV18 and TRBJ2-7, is NAGVMQNPRHLVRRRGQEARLRCSPMKGHSHVYWYRQLPEEGLKFMVYLQKENIIDESGMPKERFSAEFPKEGPSILRIQQVVRGDSAAYFCASSPGASNEQYFGPGTRLTVT.

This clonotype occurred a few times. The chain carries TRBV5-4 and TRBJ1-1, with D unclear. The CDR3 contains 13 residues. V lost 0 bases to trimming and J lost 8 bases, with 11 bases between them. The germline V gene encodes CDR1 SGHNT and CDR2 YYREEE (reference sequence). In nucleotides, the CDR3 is TGTGCCAGCAGCTTGGCCCTAGGGATGGAAGCTTTCTTT. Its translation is CASSLALGMEAFF.

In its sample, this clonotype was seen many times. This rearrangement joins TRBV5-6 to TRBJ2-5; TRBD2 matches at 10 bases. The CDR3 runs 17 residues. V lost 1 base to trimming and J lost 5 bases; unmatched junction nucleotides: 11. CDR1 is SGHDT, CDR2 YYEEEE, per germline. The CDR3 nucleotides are TGTGCCAGCAGCTTGATGTTGGATAGCGGGGGGAGCGAGACCCAGTACTTC. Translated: CASSLMLDSGGSETQYF. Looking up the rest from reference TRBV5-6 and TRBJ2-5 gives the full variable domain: DAGVTQSPTHLIKTRGQQVTLRCSPKSGHDTVSWYQQALGQGPQFIFQYYEEEERQRGNFPDRFSGHQFPNYSSELNVNALLLGDSALYLCASSLMLDSGGSETQYFGPGTRLLVL.

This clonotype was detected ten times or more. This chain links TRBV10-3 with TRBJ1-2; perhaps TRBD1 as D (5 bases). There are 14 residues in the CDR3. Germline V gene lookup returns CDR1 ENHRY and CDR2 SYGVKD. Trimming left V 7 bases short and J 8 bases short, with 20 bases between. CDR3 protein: CAIKPVRGAGGYTF. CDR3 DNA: TGTGCCATCAAGCCGGTCCGGGGAGCAGGGGGCTACACCTTC.

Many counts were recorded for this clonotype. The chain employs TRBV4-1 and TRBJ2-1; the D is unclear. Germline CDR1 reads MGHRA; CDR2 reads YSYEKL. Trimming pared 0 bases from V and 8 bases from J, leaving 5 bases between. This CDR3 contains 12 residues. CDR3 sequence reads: CASSQDLDEQFF. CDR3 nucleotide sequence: TGCGCCAGCAGCCAAGATCTAGATGAGCAGTTCTTC.

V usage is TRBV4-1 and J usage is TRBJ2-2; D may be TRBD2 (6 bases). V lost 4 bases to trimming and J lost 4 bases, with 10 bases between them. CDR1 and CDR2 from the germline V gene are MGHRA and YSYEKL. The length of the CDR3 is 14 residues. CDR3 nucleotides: TGCGCCAGCAGCCGAGAGGGAGGCACCGGGGAGCTGTTTTTT. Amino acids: CASSREGGTGELFF.